This T cell receptor beta chain is drawn from a study of cytomegalovirus exposure and HLA in healthy donors. In the case of this clone: Its antigen is still unknown.

In germline, CDR1 is SNHLY, CDR2 FYNNEI. V lost 3 bases and J lost 5, with 22 bases in between. The CDR3 spans 17 residues. Study findings and constraints: Later work found that TCR association rates differed between HLA loci; DRB1 had the most and HLA-C the fewest. The number of N-insertions in an Asian-associated ancestry cluster was reportedly below the 666-donor mean in a later analysis. Certain sequence variants were highly shared and formed a cluster, and this cluster was likely a sequencing artifact.

The PCR was carried out with 60 Vbeta primers and 13 Jbeta primers. The protocol was immunoSEQ multiplex PCR, while the TCRdb copy is restricted to in-frame clones and leaves out a portion. Of more than 50,000 clones detected, about 85% appear once; the ten largest clones hold approximately 11%. The sample taken for sequencing was PBMCs. The TCR comes from a female donor in good health and CMV-seronegative. The chain employs TRBV2 and TRBJ2-5; a possible D gene is TRBD1 (5 bases). For the CDR3, the DNA is TGTGCCAGCAGTGACAGGGAACCCACACGAGGAAGGGAGACCCAGTACTTC. Amino acids: CASSDREPTRGRETQYF.